The following is a T cell receptor (beta chain) sequence with its context. The antigen remains undetermined. The CDR3 totals 16 residues. Germline V gene lookup returns CDR1 SGHNT and CDR2 YYREEE (reference sequence). Trimming took 1 base from V and 8 from J, leaving 16 bases between them. Assay: immunoSEQ multiplex PCR; the TCRdb copy retains only in-frame clones and omits some. Of more than 85,000 clones in the sample, 88% were seen once. The record originates from a study of T cell responses to AZD1222 COVID-19 vaccine. Whole-study results and caveats: Increases in Spike-specific TCR breadth and depth were seen after two AZD1222 doses. No day 14 peak samples; only post-peak repertoires were characterized. Vaccine-related CD4 TCRs covered spike, predominating at 160-218 and 743-854. Clonal diversity was possibly underestimated, and the donors were mostly white British, with more females.

The V gene is TRBV5-4, the J gene TRBJ1-6; maybe TRBD1 (6 bases). The source of this sequence is an adult in good health. The sample consisted of peripheral blood, taken on day 0 of AZD1222 vaccination. The CDR3 nucleotides read TGTGCCAGCAGCTTGTTCCTCGACAGGCGTGATTCACCCCTCCACTTT. This encodes CASSLFLDRRDSPLHF.